Below are 10 T cell receptor beta chains sequenced from a single sample in a study of T cell responses to AZD1222 COVID-19 vaccine. Sequenced by immunoSEQ multiplex PCR; TCRdb stores in-frame clones only, minus some. The data hold around 92,000 clones, with approximately 91% observed a single time. Source: peripheral blood, taken on day 0 of AZD1222 vaccination. The receptors here all came from an adult in good health.

This rearrangement joins TRBV12-3 or TRBV12-4 to TRBJ1-6; 8 nucleotides agree with TRBD1. The V gene end was trimmed by 6 bases and the J gene end by 9 bases; junction bases not matched to a gene: 4. The CDR3 is made up of 13 amino acids. CDR3 sequence (DNA): TGTGCCAGCAGGGGACAGGTGGGTTCACCCCTCCACTTT. Translating gives CASRGQVGSPLHF.

The chain carries TRBV24-1 and TRBJ1-2, with unresolved D. This CDR3 contains 14 residues. Germline V gene data show CDR1 as KGHDR and CDR2 as SFDVKD. With 6 bases removed from V and 8 bases from J, the gap between germline ends came to 18 bases. Here the CDR3 reads CATSSTGPYGGYTF. The CDR3 DNA sequence: TGTGCCACCAGTTCCACCGGGCCTTACGGCGGCTACACCTTC.

The count of this clone is one. In DNA form, the CDR3 reads TGTGCCAGCAGCTCCGGACAGGGGGATTTATGGGGCTACACCTTC. It codes for CASSSGQGDLWGYTF. The chain is built from TRBV7-2 and TRBJ1-2; 10 nucleotides line up with TRBD1. The germline gives CDR1 SGHTA, CDR2 FQGNSA. The junction had 10 bases not matched to a gene; V was cut back by 4 bases and J by 8 bases. The CDR3 consists of 15 residues.

This chain links TRBV3-1 (or the pseudogene TRBV3-2) with TRBJ2-5, with D unclear. CDR3 length: 13 residues. Per the germline V gene, CDR1 is LGHDT and CDR2 is YNNKEL (reference sequence). V was cut by 1 base and J by 2 bases, with 5 bases left in between. The CDR3: CASSQGFQETQYF. In nucleotides, the CDR3 is TGTGCCAGCAGCCAAGGTTTTCAAGAGACCCAGTACTTC.

The chain employs TRBV27 and TRBJ2-7; 10 bases align to TRBD2. The CDR3 contains 17 residues. Germline CDR1 and CDR2: MNHEY and SMNVEV (reference sequence). The CDR3 loop reads CVTLPPHSAGGAYEQYF. CDR3 sequence (DNA): TGTGTCACCCTTCCGCCCCATTCAGCGGGGGGGGCATACGAGCAGTACTTC.

The chain is built from TRBV5-1 and TRBJ2-1; 11 bases line up with TRBD2. The CDR3 spans 16 residues. V shed 0 bases and J 3 bases; nucleotides not matched to a gene: 2. CDR1 and CDR2 (germline): SGHRS, YFSETQ. Here the CDR3 reads CASSLELAGGYNEQFF. The CDR3 DNA follows: TGCGCCAGCAGCTTGGAGCTAGCGGGGGGCTACAATGAGCAGTTCTTC.

As DNA, the CDR3 is TGTGCCAGCAGCTTTACGGACGGTACCTATTCACCCCTCCACTTT. This sequence encodes CASSFTDGTYSPLHF. The chain carries TRBV5-6 and TRBJ1-6, with D uncertain. Germline V gene sequence: CDR1 SGHDT, CDR2 YYEEEE. V gave up 2 bases and J gave up 8 bases, with 14 bases separating them. This CDR3 contains 15 residues.

The V gene is TRBV9, the J gene TRBJ2-2; the D is unclear. Deletions cut 0 bases from V and 1 base from J, with 4 bases between. The germline CDR1 and CDR2 sequences are SGDLS and YYNGEE. This CDR3 comprises 14 residues. The CDR3 DNA follows: TGTGCCAGCAGCGTAGTGGAGAACACCGGGGAGCTGTTTTTT. Protein sequence: CASSVVENTGELFF.

CDR3 in DNA: TGTGCCAGCAGCAGTTTGACAGACTATGGCTACACCTTC. Amino acid sequence: CASSSLTDYGYTF. The chain links TRBV7-9 to TRBJ1-2; D might be TRBD1 (5 bases). Per germline, CDR1 SEHNR and CDR2 FQNEAQ (reference sequence). Trimming took 5 bases from V and 3 from J, leaving 10 bases between them. The length of the CDR3 is 13 residues.

The sample holds one count of this clone. The V call is TRBV4-1, the J call TRBJ1-2, with 9 bases identical to TRBD1. J lost 2 bases, V lost 3 bases, and 4 bases had no gene match. The CDR3 sequence is 15 residues long. Germline CDR1 MGHRA, CDR2 YSYEKL. DNA of the CDR3: TGCGCCAGCAGCCAGACAGGGGGGGGGAACTATGGCTACACCTTC. As protein: CASSQTGGGNYGYTF.